One and the same sample provided the 13 T cell receptor beta chains below, sequenced in a study of blood T cell repertoires in COVID-19. TCRdb keeps only in-frame clones here, not all; method: immunoSEQ multiplex PCR. The sample gives a few hundred thousand clones, 85% to 90% of which show up once; over 0.95% is in the top ten. The sequencing input was PBMCs or T cells enriched from blood (not recorded which). The receptors shown here come from a man aged 25-40 years who had recovered from COVID-19.

The rearrangement links TRBV24-1 to TRBJ1-2; tentative D call: TRBD1 (5 bases). The CDR3 runs to 13 residues. Germline CDR1 KGHDR, CDR2 SFDVKD. Trimming took off 2 bases at V and 4 bases at J, with 7 bases between the two ends. The CDR3 DNA reads TGTGCCACCAGTGATTCAGACAGCTATGGCTACACCTTC. This translates into CATSDSDSYGYTF.

The chain recombines TRBV5-1 with TRBJ2-2; 10 bases line up with TRBD2. The V and J ends lost 0 bases and 2 bases, in that order; junction bases with no gene match: 10. CDR3 length equals 19 residues. Germline V gene lookup returns CDR1 SGHRS and CDR2 YFSETQ. The CDR3 is CASSLDYSSGSSNTGELFF. The CDR3 DNA reads TGCGCCAGCAGCTTGGATTACTCTAGCGGGAGTTCAAACACCGGGGAGCTGTTTTTT.

J is TRBJ1-1 and V is TRBV7-9; 11 bases map to TRBD1. V dropped 6 bases and J dropped 0; count of bases not matched to a gene: 12. There are 18 residues in the CDR3. Germline values: CDR1 SEHNR, CDR2 FQNEAQ (reference sequence). The CDR3 DNA follows: TGTGCCAGCAGACCAGGGGCGGGACAGGGGGACCTGAACACTGAAGCTTTCTTT. The encoded protein is CASRPGAGQGDLNTEAFF.

The gene calls are TRBV1 and TRBJ2-1; TRBD2 was called by the table and not checked on the DNA. TRBV1 is listed as a pseudogene. CDR3 length: 14 amino acids. This CDR3 is CTSSQVSGYNEQFF. For the CDR3, the DNA is TGCACCAGCAGCCAAGTTAGCGGGTACAATGAGCAGTTCTTC.

The chain is built from TRBV28 and TRBJ2-4; TRBD1 matches 12 bases. With 1 base clipped from V and 1 base from J, the junction kept 11 bases outside the gene matches. CDR3 length: 20 amino acids. Germline CDR1 and CDR2: MDHEN and SYDVKM. This chain's CDR3 is CASSLSPGQGAGLAKNIQYF. In DNA, the CDR3 is TGTGCCAGCAGTTTATCCCCGGGACAGGGGGCTGGGTTGGCCAAAAACATTCAGTACTTC.

The chain carries TRBV27 and TRBJ2-3, with a weak D call TRBD2 (6 bases). Germline lookup yields CDR1 MNHEY and CDR2 SMNVEV (reference sequence). V was cut by 6 bases and J by 4 bases, with 20 bases left in between. The CDR3 is made up of 16 amino acids. CDR3 amino acids: CASRIRDWVVSDTQYF. As DNA, the CDR3 is TGTGCCAGCAGAATCCGGGACTGGGTTGTGTCAGATACGCAGTATTTT.

The gene calls are TRBV18 and TRBJ2-5, with 8 nucleotides matching TRBD1. Germline V lookup: CDR1 KGHSH, CDR2 LQKENI. This CDR3 has 15 amino acids. The V and J ends lost 3 bases and 4 bases, in that order; junction bases with no gene match: 7. CDR3 protein: CASSPATGVGETQYF. In DNA form, the CDR3 reads TGTGCCAGCTCACCGGCGACAGGGGTTGGAGAGACCCAGTACTTC.

The chain joins TRBV7-2 to TRBJ2-7, with 9 positions matching TRBD1. Germline V CDR1 and CDR2: SGHTA, FQGNSA. The trim removed 3 bases at V and 4 bases at J, leaving 1 base unmatched. The CDR3 extends over 13 amino acids. CDR3 protein: CASSFDRGYEQYF. CDR3 nucleotide sequence: TGTGCCAGCAGCTTTGACAGGGGGTACGAGCAGTACTTC.

This clone was found once. The chain uses TRBV4-3 and TRBJ1-1; 8 positions agree with TRBD1. Germline CDR1 LGHNA, CDR2 YSLEER. V was pared by 3 bases and J by 4 bases, with 10 bases of the junction left unmatched. The CDR3 has 16 amino acids. The CDR3 DNA follows: TGCGCCAGCAGCCAGCTGCAGGGGGCGGCTGGCACTGAAGCTTTCTTT. This translates into CASSQLQGAAGTEAFF.

In regard to this clone: Distinct nucleotide sequences in the sample also encode this CDR3. The chain links TRBV19 to TRBJ2-7, with D unresolved. The length of the CDR3 is 11 residues. V was trimmed by 5 bases and J by 3 bases, leaving 5 bases between them. Germline V gene sequence: CDR1 LNHDA, CDR2 SQIVND (reference sequence). The CDR3 sequence is CASSPGYEQYF. In DNA, the CDR3 is TGTGCCAGTAGTCCAGGCTACGAGCAGTACTTC.

The chain combines TRBV2 with TRBJ1-6; 7 nucleotides align to TRBD1. V shed 8 bases, J shed 6 bases, and the junction held 7 bases outside the gene matches. The germline gives CDR1 SNHLY, CDR2 FYNNEI. The CDR3 totals 14 residues. The CDR3 DNA follows: TGTGCCAGCGGCGCCGGGACAGTTAATTCACCCCTCCACTTT. Amino acids: CASGAGTVNSPLHF.

V is TRBV2 and J is TRBJ2-2; no reliable D call. The V and J ends lost 5 bases and 5 bases respectively, with 12 bases between them. The CDR3 consists of 14 residues. The germline V gene encodes CDR1 SNHLY and CDR2 FYNNEI. CDR3: CASSKLTETGELFF. The CDR3 DNA sequence: TGTGCCAGCAGTAAACTAACCGAGACCGGGGAGCTGTTTTTT.

The genes are TRBV3-1 (or the pseudogene TRBV3-2) and TRBJ2-5; the D is unclear. V dropped 0 bases and J dropped 1 base, with 9 bases sitting between them. Germline assignment: CDR1 LGHDT and CDR2 YNNKEL (reference sequence). CDR3 length: 15 amino acids. The CDR3 reads CASSQEGRPQETQYF. CDR3 nucleotides: TGTGCCAGCAGCCAAGAGGGCAGGCCCCAAGAGACCCAGTACTTC.